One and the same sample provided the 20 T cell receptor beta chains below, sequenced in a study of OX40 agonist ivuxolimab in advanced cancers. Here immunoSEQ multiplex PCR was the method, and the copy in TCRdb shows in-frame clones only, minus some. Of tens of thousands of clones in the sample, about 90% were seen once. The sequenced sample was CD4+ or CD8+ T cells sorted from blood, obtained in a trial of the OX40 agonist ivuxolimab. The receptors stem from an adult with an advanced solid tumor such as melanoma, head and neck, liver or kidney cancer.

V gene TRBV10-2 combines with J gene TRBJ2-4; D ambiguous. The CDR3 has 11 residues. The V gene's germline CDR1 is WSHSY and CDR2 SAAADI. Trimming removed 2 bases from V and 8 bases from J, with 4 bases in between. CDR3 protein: CASSELDIQYF. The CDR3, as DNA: TGCGCCAGCAGTGAGCTGGACATTCAGTACTTC.

CDR3 protein: CASSRGAGDHYGYTF. Written as DNA, the CDR3 is TGTGCCAGTAGTCGCGGGGCAGGAGATCACTATGGCTACACCTTC. The chain uses TRBV19 and TRBJ1-2; tentative D call: TRBD1 (5 bases). The germline V gene has CDR1 LNHDA and CDR2 SQIVND (reference sequence). The CDR3 loop spans 15 amino acids. Trimming cost V 5 bases and J 3 bases, with 16 bases left between them.

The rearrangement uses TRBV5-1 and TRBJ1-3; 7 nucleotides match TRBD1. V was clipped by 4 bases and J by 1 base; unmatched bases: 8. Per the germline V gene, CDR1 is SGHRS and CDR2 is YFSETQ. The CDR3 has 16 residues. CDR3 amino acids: CASSTSTGSSGNTIYF. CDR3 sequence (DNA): TGCGCCAGCAGCACCTCGACAGGGTCTTCTGGAAACACCATATATTTT.

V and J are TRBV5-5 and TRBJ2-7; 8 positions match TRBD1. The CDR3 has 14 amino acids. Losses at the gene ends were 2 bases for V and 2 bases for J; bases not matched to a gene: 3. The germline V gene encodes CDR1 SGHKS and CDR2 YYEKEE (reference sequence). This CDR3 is CASSFGQGPYEQYF. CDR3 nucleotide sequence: TGTGCCAGCAGCTTTGGACAGGGTCCCTACGAGCAGTACTTC.

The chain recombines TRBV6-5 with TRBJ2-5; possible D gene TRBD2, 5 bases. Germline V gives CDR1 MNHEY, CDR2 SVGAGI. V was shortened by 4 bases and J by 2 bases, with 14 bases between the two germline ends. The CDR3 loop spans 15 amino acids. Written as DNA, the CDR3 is TGTGCCAGCAGTTCTCTGGGAGCCCCTCAAGAGACCCAGTACTTC. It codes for CASSSLGAPQETQYF.

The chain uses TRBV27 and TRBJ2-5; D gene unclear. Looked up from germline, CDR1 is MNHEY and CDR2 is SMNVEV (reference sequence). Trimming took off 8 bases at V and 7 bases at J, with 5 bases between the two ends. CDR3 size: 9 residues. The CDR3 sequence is CASAVTQYF. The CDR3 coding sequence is TGTGCCAGCGCGGTGACCCAGTACTTC.

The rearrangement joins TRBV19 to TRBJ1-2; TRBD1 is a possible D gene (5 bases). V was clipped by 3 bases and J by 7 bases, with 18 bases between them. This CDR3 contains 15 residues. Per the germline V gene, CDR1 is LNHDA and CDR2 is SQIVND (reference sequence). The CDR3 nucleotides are TGTGCCAGTAGTATCACTTTGTCAGGGAGTGCTGGCTACACCTTC. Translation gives CASSITLSGSAGYTF. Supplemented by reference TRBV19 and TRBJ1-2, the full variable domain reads DGGITQSPKYLFRKEGQNVTLSCEQNLNHDAMYWYRQDPGQGLRLIYYSQIVNDFQKGDIAEGYSVSREKKESFPLTVTSAQKNPTAFYLCASSITLSGSAGYTFGSGTRLTVV.

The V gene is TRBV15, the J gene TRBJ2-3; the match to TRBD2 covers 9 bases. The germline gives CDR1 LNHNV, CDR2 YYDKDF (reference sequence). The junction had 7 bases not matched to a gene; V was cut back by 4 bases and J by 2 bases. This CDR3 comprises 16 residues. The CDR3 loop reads CATSTRSGGLTDTQYF. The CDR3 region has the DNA TGTGCCACCAGCACCAGAAGCGGGGGGCTCACAGATACGCAGTATTTT.

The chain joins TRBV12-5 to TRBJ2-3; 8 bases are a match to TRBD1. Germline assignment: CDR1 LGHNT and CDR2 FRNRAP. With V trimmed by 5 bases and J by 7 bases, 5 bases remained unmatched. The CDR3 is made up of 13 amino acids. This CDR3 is CASGPDRANTQYF. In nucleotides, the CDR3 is TGTGCTAGTGGTCCGGACAGGGCGAATACGCAGTATTTT. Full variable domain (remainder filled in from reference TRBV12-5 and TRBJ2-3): DARVTQTPRHKVTEMGQEVTMRCQPILGHNTVFWYRQTMMQGLELLAYFRNRAPLDDSGMPKDRFSAEMPDATLATLKIQPSEPRDSAVYFCASGPDRANTQYFGPGTRLTVL.

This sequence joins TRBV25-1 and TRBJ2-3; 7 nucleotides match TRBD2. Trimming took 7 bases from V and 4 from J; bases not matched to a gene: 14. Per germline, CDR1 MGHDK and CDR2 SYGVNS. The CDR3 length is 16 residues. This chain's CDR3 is CASKSWGRGAADTQYF. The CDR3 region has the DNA TGTGCCAGCAAATCCTGGGGGAGGGGAGCAGCAGATACGCAGTATTTT.

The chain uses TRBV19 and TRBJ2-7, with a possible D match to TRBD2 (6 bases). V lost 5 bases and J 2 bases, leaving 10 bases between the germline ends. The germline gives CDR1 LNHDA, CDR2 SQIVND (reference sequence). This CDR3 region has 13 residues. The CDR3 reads CASSLSGAYEQYF. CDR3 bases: TGTGCCAGTAGTTTATCGGGGGCCTACGAGCAGTACTTC.

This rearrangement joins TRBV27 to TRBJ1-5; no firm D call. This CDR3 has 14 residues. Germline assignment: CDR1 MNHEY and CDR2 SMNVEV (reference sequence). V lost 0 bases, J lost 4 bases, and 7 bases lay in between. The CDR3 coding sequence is TGTGCCAGCAGTTTATCGAACGGTAATCAGCCCCAGCATTTT. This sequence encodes CASSLSNGNQPQHF.

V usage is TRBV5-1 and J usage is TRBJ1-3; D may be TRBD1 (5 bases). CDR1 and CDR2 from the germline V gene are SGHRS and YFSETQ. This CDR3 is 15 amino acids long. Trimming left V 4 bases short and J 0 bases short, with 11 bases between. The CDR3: CASSPGRSSGNTIYF. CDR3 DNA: TGCGCCAGCAGCCCGGGACGGAGCTCTGGAAACACCATATATTTT.

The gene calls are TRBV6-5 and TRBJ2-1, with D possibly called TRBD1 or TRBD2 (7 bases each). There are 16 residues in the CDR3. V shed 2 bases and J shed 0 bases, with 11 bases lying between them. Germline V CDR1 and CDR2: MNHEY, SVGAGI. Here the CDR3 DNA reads TGTGCCAGCAGTTACGTCAGGGGGGGCTCCTACAATGAGCAGTTCTTC. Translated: CASSYVRGGSYNEQFF.

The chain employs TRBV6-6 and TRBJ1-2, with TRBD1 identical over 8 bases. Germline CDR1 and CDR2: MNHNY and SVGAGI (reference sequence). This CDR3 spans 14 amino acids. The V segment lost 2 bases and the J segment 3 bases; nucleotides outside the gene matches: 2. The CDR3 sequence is CASSYMGQDYGYTF. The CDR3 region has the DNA TGTGCCAGCAGTTACATGGGACAGGACTATGGCTACACCTTC.

CDR3 sequence: CASSFHLGEAFF. CDR3 nucleotides: TGTGCCAGCAGCTTTCACCTGGGAGAAGCTTTCTTT. The chain uses TRBV5-6 and TRBJ1-1; no clear D. Germline CDR1 reads SGHDT; CDR2 reads YYEEEE. V shed 2 bases and J shed 8 bases, with 10 bases lying between them. The CDR3 has 12 residues. Filled out from reference TRBV5-6 and TRBJ1-1, the complete variable domain reads DAGVTQSPTHLIKTRGQQVTLRCSPKSGHDTVSWYQQALGQGPQFIFQYYEEEERQRGNFPDRFSGHQFPNYSSELNVNALLLGDSALYLCASSFHLGEAFFGQGTRLTVV.

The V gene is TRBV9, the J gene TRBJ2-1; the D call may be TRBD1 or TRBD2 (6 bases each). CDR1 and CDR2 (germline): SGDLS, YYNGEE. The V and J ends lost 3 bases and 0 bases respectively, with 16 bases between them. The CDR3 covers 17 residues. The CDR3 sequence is CASSALGGGISYNEQFF. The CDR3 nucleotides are TGTGCCAGCAGCGCCCTCGGAGGGGGGATCTCCTACAATGAGCAGTTCTTC.

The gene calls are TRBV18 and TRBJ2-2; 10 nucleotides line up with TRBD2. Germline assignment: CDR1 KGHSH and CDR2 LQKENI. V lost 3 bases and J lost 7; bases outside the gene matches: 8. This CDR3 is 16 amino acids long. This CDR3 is CASSPPIRTSGGELFF. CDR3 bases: TGTGCCAGCTCACCTCCCATAAGGACTAGCGGCGGGGAGCTGTTTTTT.

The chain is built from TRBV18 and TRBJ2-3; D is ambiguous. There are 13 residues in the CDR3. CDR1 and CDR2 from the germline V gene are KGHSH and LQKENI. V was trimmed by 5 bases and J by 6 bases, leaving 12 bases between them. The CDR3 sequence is CASSNARQDTQYF. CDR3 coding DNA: TGTGCCAGCTCAAACGCAAGGCAGGATACGCAGTATTTT.

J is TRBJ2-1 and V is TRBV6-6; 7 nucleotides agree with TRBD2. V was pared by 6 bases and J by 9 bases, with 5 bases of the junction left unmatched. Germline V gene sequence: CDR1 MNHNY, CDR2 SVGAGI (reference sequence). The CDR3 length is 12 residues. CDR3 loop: CASSQLAIEQFF. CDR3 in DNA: TGTGCCAGCAGCCAACTAGCGATTGAGCAGTTCTTC.